This TCR beta chain was found in a study of control samples from healthy donors and cancer patients. The CDR3 runs 12 residues. V was trimmed by 1 base and J by 4 bases, leaving 5 bases between them. The V gene's germline CDR1 is LGHDT and CDR2 YNNKEL (reference sequence). Some clones are missing from TCRdb's copy, which holds only in-frame ones; the method was immunoSEQ multiplex PCR. The repertoire holds roughly 130,000 clones, about 92% seen once, with more than 1.5% in the top ten. The sequence was collected from a middle-aged man with head and neck cancer. V is TRBV3-1 (or the pseudogene TRBV3-2) and J is TRBJ2-7; D is ambiguous. The sequenced sample consisted of PBMCs. This chain's CDR3 is CASSQVGYEQYF. The CDR3 coding sequence is TGTGCCAGCAGCCAAGTGGGGTACGAGCAGTACTTC.